This TCR beta chain was recovered during a study of shared clonotypes between healthy human individuals. Terminally differentiated effector memory CD45RA+ cells were excluded by CCR7 positive selection of CD45RO-negative cells. Repertoires were generated with immunoSEQ multiplex PCR, while TCRdb's copy carries only in-frame clones and drops some. The sample lists around 2.1 million clones; approximately 94% were seen once. The CDR3 covers 16 residues. The V and J ends lost 1 base and 0 bases respectively, with 12 bases between them. CDR1 SEHNR and CDR2 FQNEAQ come from the germline V gene (reference sequence).

This chain connects TRBV7-9 to TRBJ1-2; D is uncertain. Sequences were obtained from naive CD8+ T cells from PBMCs. The sequence was obtained from a man younger than 30 in good health. Some clones in this sample may be carry-over from other donors' samples. The DNA of the CDR3 is TGTGCCAGCAGCTTAGAATCGGAGACCTCTAACTATGGCTACACCTTC. Protein: CASSLESETSNYGYTF.